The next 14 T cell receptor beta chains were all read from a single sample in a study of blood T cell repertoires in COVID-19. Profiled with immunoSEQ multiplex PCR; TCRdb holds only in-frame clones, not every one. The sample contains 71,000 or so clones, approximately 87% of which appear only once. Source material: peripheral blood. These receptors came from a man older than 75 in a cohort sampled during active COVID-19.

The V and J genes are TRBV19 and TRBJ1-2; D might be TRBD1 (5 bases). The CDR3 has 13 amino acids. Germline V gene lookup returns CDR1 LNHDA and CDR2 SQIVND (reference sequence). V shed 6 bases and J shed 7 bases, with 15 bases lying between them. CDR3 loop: CASSSRQGGGYTF. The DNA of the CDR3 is TGTGCCAGTAGCTCCCGGCAGGGCGGTGGCTACACCTTC.

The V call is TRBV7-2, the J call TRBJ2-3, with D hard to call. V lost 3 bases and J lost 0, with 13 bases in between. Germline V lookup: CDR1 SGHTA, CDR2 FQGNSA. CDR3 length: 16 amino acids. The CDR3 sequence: CASSFRQSLSTDTQYF. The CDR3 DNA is TGTGCCAGCAGCTTCAGACAATCCCTTAGCACAGATACGCAGTATTTT.

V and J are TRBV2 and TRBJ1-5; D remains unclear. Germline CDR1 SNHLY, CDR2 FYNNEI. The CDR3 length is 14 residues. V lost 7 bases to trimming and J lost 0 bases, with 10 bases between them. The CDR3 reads CASMAGYSNQPQHF. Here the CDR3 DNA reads TGTGCCAGCATGGCTGGTTATAGCAATCAGCCCCAGCATTTT. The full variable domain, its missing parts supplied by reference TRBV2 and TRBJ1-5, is EPEVTQTPSHQVTQMGQEVILRCVPISNHLYFYWYRQILGQKVEFLVSFYNNEISEKSEIFDDQFSVERPDGSNFTLKIRSTKLEDSAMYFCASMAGYSNQPQHFGDGTRLSIL.

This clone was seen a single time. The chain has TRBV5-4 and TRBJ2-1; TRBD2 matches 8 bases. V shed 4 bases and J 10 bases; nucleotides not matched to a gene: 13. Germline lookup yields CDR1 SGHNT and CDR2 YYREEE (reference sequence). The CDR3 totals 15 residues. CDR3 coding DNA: TGTGCCAGCAGCGGGGCCGGGCGGGGGGAGAGGGAGCAGTTCTTC. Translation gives CASSGAGRGEREQFF.

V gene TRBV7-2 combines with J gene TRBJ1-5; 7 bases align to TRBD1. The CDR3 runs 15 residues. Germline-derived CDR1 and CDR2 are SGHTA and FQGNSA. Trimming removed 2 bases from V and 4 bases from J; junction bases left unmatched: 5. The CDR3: CASSLTGDWNQPQHF. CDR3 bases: TGTGCCAGCAGCTTAACAGGGGACTGGAATCAGCCCCAGCATTTT.

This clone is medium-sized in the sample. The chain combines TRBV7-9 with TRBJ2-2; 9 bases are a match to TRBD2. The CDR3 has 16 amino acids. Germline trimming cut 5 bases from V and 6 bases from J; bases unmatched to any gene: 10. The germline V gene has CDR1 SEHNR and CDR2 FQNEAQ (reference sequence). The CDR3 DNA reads TGTGCCAGCAGCGCCCCGAGTAGCGGGGGAGCCGGGGAGCTGTTTTTT. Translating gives CASSAPSSGGAGELFF.

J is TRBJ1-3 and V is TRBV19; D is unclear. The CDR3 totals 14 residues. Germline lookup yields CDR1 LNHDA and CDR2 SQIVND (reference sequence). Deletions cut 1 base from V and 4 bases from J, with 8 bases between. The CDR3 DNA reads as TGTGCCAGTAGTATAGCGGGGTCCGGAAACACCATATATTTT. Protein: CASSIAGSGNTIYF.

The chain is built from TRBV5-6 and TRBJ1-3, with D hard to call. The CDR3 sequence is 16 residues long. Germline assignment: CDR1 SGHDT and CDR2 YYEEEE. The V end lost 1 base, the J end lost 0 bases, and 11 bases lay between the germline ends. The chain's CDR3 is CASSLRSGSSGNTIYF. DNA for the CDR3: TGTGCCAGCAGCTTGAGATCGGGGAGCTCTGGAAACACCATATATTTT.

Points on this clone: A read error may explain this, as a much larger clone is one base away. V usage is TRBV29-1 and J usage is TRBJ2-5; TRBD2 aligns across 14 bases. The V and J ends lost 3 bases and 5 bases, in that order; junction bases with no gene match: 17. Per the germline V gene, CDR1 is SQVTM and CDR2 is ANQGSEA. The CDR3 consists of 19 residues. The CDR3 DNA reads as TGCAGCGTTGACGGGGAGTGGACTAGCGGGGGGCTCAGGGGGGAGACCCAGTACTTC. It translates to CSVDGEWTSGGLRGETQYF.

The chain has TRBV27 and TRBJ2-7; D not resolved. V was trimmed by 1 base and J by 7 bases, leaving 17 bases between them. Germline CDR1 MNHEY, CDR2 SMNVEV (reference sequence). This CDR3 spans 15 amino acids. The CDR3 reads CASSLYPPPLGEQYV. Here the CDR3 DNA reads TGTGCCAGCAGTTTATATCCTCCCCCGCTAGGAGAGCAGTACGTC.

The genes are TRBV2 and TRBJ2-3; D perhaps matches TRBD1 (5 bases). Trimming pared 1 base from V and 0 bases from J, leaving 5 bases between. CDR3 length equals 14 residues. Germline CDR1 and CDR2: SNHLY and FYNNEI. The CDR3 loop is CASSEGQSTDTQYF. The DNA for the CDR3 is TGTGCCAGCAGTGAAGGACAGAGCACAGATACGCAGTATTTT.

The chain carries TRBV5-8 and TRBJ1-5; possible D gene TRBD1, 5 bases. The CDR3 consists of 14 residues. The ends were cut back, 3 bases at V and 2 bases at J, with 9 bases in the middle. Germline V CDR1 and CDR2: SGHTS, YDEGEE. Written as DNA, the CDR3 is TGTGCCAGCAGCTCAGGGATGGGCAATCAGCCCCAGCATTTT. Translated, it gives CASSSGMGNQPQHF.

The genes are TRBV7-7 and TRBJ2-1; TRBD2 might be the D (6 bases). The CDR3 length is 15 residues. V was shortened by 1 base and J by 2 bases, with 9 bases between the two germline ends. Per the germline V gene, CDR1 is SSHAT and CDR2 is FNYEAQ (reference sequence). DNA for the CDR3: TGTGCCAGCAGCTTAGGTGGAGGGGCCTACAATGAGCAGTTCTTC. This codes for CASSLGGGAYNEQFF.

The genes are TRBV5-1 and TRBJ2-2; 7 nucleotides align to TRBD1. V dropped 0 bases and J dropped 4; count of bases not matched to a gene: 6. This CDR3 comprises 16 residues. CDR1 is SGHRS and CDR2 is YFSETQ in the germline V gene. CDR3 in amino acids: CASSLAAGTVTGELFF. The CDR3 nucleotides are TGCGCCAGCAGCTTGGCAGCCGGGACAGTCACCGGGGAGCTGTTTTTT.